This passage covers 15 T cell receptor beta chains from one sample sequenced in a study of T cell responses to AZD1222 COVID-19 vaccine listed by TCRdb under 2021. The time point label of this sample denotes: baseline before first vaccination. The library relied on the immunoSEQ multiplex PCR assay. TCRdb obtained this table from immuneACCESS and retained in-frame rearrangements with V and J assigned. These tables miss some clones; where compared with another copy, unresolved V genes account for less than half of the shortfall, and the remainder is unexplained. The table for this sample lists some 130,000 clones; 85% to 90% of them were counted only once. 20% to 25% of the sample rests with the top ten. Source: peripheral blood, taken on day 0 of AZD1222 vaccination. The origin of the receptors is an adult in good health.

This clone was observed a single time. The CDR3 nucleotides are TGTGCCATCAGTGAGTCCGGCGCGGGGGCAGTCCCCTATCTACGAGGGCAGTACTTC. As protein: CAISESGAGAVPYLRGQYF. The chain has TRBV10-3 and TRBJ2-7, with D perhaps TRBD2 (7 bases). The germline V gene encodes CDR1 ENHRY and CDR2 SYGVKD. Trimming removed 0 bases at V and 9 bases at J, with 30 bases between. The CDR3 has 19 residues.

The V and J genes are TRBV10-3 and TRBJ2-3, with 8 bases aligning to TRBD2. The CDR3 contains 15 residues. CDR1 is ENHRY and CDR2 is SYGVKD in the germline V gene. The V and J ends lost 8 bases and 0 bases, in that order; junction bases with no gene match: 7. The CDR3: CAIGTGGASTDTQYF. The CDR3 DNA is TGTGCCATCGGTACGGGGGGGGCCAGCACAGATACGCAGTATTTT.

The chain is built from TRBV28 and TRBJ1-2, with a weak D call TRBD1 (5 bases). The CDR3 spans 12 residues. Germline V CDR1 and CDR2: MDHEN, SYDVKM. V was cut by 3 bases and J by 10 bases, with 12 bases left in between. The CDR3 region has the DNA TGTGCCAGCAGTTTGGGAGGGGAGGTCTACACCTTC. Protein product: CASSLGGEVYTF.

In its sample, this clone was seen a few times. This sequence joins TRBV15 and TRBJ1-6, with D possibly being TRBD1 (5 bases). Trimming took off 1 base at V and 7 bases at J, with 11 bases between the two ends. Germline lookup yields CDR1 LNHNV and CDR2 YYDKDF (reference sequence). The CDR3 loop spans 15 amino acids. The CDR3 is CATSRGGEGNSPLHF. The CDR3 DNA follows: TGTGCCACCAGCAGAGGGGGGGAGGGAAATTCACCCCTCCACTTT.

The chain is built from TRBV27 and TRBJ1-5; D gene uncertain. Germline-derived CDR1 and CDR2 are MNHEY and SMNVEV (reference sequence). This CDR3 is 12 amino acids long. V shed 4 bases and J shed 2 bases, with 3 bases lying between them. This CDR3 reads CASSSGNQPQHF. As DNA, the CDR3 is TGTGCCAGCAGTTCTGGCAATCAGCCCCAGCATTTT.

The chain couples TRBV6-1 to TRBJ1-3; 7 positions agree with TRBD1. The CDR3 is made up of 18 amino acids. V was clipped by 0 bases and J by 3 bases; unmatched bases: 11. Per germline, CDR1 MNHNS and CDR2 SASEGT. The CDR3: CASSEAAGGRILGNTIYF. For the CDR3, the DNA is TGTGCCAGCAGTGAAGCGGCAGGGGGTCGAATACTTGGAAACACCATATATTTT.

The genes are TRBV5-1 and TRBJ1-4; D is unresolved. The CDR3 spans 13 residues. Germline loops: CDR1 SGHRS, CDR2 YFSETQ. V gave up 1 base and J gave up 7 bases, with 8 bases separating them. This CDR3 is CASSLIGVEKLFF. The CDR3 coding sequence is TGCGCCAGCAGCTTGATCGGGGTTGAAAAACTGTTTTTT.

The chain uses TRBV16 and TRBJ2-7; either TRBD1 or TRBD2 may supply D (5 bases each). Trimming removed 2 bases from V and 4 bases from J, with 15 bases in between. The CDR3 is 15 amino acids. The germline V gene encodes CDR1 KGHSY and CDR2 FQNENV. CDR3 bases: TGTGCCAGCAGCCAAACCGGGACCAGGAGTTACGAGCAGTACTTC. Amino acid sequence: CASSQTGTRSYEQYF.

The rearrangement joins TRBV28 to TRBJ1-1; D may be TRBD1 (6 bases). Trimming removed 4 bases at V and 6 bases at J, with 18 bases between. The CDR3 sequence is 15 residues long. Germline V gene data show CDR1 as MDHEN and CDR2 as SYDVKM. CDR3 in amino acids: CASSSARKGGAEAFF. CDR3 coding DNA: TGTGCCAGCAGTTCCGCCAGGAAGGGGGGGGCTGAAGCTTTCTTT.

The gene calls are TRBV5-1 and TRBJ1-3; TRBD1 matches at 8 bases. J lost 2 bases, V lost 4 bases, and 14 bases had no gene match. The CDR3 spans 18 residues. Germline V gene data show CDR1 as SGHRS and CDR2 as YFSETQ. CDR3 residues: CASSPRTGIGLTGNTIYF. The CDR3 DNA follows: TGCGCCAGCAGCCCCCGGACAGGGATTGGGTTGACTGGAAACACCATATATTTT.

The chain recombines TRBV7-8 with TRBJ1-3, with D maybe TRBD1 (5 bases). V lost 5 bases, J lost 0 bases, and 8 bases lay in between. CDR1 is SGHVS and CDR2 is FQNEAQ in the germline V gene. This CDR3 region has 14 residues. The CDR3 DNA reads TGTGCCAGCAGCCCCGGGGGCTCTGGAAACACCATATATTTT. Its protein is CASSPGGSGNTIYF.

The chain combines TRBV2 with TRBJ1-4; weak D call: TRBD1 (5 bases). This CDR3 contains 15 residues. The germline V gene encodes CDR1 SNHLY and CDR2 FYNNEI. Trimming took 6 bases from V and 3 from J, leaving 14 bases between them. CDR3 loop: CASRNRDGPNEKLFF. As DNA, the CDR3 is TGTGCCAGCAGGAACCGGGACGGCCCTAATGAAAAACTGTTTTTT.

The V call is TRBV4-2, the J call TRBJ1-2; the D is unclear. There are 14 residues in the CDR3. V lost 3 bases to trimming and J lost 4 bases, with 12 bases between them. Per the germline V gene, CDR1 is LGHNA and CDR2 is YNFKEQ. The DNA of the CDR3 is TGTGCCAGCAGCCACGTGTCAGGAGCCTATGGCTACACCTTC. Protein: CASSHVSGAYGYTF.

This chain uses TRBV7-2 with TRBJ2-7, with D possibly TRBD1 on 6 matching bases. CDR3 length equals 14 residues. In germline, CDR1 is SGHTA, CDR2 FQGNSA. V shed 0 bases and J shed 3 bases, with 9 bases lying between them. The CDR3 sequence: CASSLAQGNYEQYF. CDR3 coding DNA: TGTGCCAGCAGCTTAGCGCAGGGGAACTACGAGCAGTACTTC.

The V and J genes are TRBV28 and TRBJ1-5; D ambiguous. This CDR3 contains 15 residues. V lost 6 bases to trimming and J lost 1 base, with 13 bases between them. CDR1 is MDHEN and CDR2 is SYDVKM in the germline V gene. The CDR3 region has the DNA TGTGCCAGCAGGTTTGATCGAATGAGCAATCAGCCCCAGCATTTT. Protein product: CASRFDRMSNQPQHF.